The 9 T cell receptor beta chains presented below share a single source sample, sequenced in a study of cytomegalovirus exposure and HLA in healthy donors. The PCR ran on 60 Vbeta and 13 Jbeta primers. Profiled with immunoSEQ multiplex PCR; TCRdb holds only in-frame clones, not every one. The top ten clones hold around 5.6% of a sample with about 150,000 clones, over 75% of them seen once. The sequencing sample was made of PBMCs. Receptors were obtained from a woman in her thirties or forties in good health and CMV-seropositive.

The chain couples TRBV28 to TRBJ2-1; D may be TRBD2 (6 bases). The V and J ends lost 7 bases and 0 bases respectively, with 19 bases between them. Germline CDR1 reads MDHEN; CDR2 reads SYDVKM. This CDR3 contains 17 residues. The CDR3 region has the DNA TGTGCCAGCAACTGGCCCACCGGGACTCACTCCTACAATGAGCAGTTCTTC. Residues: CASNWPTGTHSYNEQFF.

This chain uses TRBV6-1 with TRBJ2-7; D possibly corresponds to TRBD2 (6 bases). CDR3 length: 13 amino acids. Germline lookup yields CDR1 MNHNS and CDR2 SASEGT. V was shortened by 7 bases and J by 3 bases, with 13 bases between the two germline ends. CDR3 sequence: CASTTGGRYEQYF. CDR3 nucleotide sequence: TGTGCCAGCACCACCGGAGGGCGCTACGAGCAGTACTTC.

CDR3 sequence reads: CASSPGRYTYEQYF. CDR3 coding DNA: TGTGCCAGCTCACCGGGCAGATACACCTACGAGCAGTACTTC. V is TRBV18 and J is TRBJ2-7; D is unresolved. This CDR3 is built from 14 residues. In germline, CDR1 is KGHSH, CDR2 LQKENI. The V and J ends lost 3 bases and 2 bases respectively, with 11 bases between them.

CDR3 bases: TGTGCCAGCAGTTACTCCAGGGCTAGCGGATCCTACGAGCAGTACTTC. This codes for CASSYSRASGSYEQYF. V is TRBV6-6 and J is TRBJ2-7; 7 bases are a match to TRBD2. Trimming at V came to 0 bases and at J to 1 base, leaving 6 bases not matched to a gene. Germline CDR1 MNHNY, CDR2 SVGAGI (reference sequence). This CDR3 has 16 amino acids.

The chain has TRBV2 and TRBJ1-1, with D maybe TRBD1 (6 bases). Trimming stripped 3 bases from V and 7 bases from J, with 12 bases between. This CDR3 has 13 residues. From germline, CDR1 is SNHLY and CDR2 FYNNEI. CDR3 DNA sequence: TGTGCCAGCAGTGATCGGACAGTTCTTGAAGCTTTCTTT. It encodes CASSDRTVLEAFF.

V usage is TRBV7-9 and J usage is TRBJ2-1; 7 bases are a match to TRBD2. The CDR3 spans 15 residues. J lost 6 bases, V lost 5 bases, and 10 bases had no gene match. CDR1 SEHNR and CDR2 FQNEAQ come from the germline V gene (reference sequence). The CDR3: CASSLKGEGLNEQFF. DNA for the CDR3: TGTGCCAGCAGCCTCAAAGGGGAGGGCCTCAATGAGCAGTTCTTC.

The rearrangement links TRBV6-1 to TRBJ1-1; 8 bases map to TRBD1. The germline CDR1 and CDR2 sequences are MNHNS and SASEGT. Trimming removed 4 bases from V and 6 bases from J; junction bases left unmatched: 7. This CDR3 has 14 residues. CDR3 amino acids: CASSVLDRGAEAFF. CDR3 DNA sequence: TGTGCCAGCAGTGTATTAGACAGGGGTGCTGAAGCTTTCTTT.

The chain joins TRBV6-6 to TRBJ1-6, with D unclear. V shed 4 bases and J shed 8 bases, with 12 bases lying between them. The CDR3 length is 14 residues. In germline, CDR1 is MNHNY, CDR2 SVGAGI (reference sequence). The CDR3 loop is CASSFKGADSPLHF. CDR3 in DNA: TGTGCCAGCAGTTTTAAGGGAGCGGATTCACCCCTCCACTTT.

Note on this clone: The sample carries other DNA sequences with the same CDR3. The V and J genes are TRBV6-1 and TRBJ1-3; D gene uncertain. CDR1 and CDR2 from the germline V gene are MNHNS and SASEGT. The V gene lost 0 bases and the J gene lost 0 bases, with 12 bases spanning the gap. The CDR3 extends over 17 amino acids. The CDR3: CASSEAGGPSSGNTIYF. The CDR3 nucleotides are TGTGCCAGCAGTGAAGCGGGCGGGCCGAGCTCTGGAAACACCATATATTTT.